The clone carrying this T cell receptor (beta chain) was detected a few times. This specimen belongs to a study of blood T cell repertoires in COVID-19. Assignments of participants to cohorts depended upon their own reported clinical history. In the original processing: Estimation of nucleated cell counts was performed using reference gene primer amplification. Sequencing was performed with immunoSEQ multiplex PCR; in TCRdb, only in-frame clones are kept and a portion is missing. V, J and clone size are those of that table, while D and trimming were read from the DNA. Of 200,000 to 250,000 clones in the sample, approximately 88% were seen once. CDR1 KGHDR and CDR2 SFDVKD come from the germline V gene. V was clipped by 4 bases and J by 3 bases, with 9 bases between them. The CDR3 spans 13 residues.

The V and J genes are TRBV24-1 and TRBJ2-7; weak D call: TRBD2 (5 bases). Material for sequencing was PBMCs or T cells enriched from blood (not recorded which). The sequence came from a woman aged 30 to 39 who had been exposed to COVID-19. The CDR3: CATSDGLVYEQYF. CDR3 nucleotide sequence: TGTGCCACCAGTGACGGACTGGTCTACGAGCAGTACTTC.